This record covers a single T cell receptor (beta chain). CDR3 length: 16 amino acids. CDR1 is SGHNT, CDR2 YYREEE, per germline (reference sequence). The J segment lost 1 base and the V segment lost 4 bases, leaving 3 bases of the junction unmatched. The sample is drawn from a study of blood T cell repertoires in COVID-19. About the research overall: From T cells, B-cell-depleted T cells, or PBMCs came the material, which was cDNA or gDNA.

Measured with immunoSEQ multiplex PCR; TCRdb has only the in-frame clones, and not every one. This table has almost 350,000 clones, about nine tenths appearing once. The genes are TRBV5-4 and TRBJ2-3, with TRBD2 identical over 13 bases. The sample comprised peripheral blood. The receptor was isolated from a woman aged 55-69 years with COVID-19, enrolled during active disease. This CDR3 reads CASSPGLAGGTDTQYF. CDR3 in DNA: TGTGCCAGCAGCCCAGGACTAGCGGGAGGCACAGATACGCAGTATTTT.